Sequencing of this TCR beta chain was carried out in a study of breast tumors, draining lymph nodes, adjacent tissues. Overall study results and limits: Findings are consistent with lymph node origin and intratumoral expansion of most tumor T cells. Luminal-like breast cancer showed significantly greater tumor-nontumor repertoire similarity than basal-like breast cancer did. The lymph node origin of tumor T cells was framed as consistent with a hypothesis, not demonstrated. Tumor repertoires ranked between lymph nodes and nontumor tissue in diversity, with V and J gene preferences.

TCRdb passed the multiplex PCR reads through MiXCR, listing each CDR3 protein once. Of over 10,000 distinct CDR3 sequences listed, approximately 46% are singletons. This clonotype was detected many times. Its matching antigen is unknown. The clonotype was recovered from a female donor with breast cancer. Some clones in this sample may be carry-over from other donors' samples. The material sequenced was tumor-adjacent breast tissue.

The CDR3 sequence: CASSRGGLQNGELFF. For the CDR3, the DNA is TGTGCCAGTAGTAGGGGGGGGCTCCAAAACGGGGAGCTGTTTTTT. The V call is TRBV19, the J call TRBJ2-2; possibly TRBD2 for D (7 bases). V was clipped by 4 bases and J by 7 bases, with 16 bases between them. The CDR3 runs 15 residues. CDR1 is LNHDA, CDR2 SQIVND, per germline (reference sequence).